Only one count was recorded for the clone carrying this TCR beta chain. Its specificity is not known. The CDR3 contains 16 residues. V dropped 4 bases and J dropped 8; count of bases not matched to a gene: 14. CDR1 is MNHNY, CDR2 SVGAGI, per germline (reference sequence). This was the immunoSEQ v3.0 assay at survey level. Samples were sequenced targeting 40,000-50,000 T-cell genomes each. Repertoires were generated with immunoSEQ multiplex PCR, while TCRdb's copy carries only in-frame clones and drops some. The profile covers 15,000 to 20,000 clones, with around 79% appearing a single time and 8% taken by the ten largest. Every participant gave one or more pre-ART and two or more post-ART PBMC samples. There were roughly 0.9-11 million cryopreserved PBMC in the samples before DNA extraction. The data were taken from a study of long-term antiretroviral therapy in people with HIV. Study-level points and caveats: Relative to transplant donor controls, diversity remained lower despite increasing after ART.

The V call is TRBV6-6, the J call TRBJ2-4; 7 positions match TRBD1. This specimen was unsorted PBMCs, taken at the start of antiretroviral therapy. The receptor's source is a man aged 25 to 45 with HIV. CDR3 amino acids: CASSFALDRPLDIQYF. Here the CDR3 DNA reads TGTGCCAGCAGTTTCGCCTTGGACAGGCCTCTAGACATTCAGTACTTC.